The present T cell receptor (beta chain) was sequenced within a study of blood T cell repertoires in COVID-19. V was shortened by 4 bases and J by 1 base, with 12 bases between the two germline ends. CDR1 LGHDT and CDR2 YNNKEL come from the germline V gene (reference sequence). This CDR3 comprises 15 residues. Profiling relied on immunoSEQ multiplex PCR, and the TCRdb table lists in-frame clones only, not all of them. This sample has some 100,000 clones, with approximately 86% found just once. J is TRBJ2-3 and V is TRBV3-1 (or the pseudogene TRBV3-2), with D perhaps matching TRBD2 (6 bases). What was sequenced was PBMCs or T cells enriched from blood (not recorded which). The sequence was collected from a woman aged 50 to 65 who had recovered from COVID-19. CDR3 protein: CASSRNSGRTDTQYF. CDR3 in DNA: TGTGCCAGCAGCCGCAATAGCGGTCGCACAGATACGCAGTATTTT.